These 14 T cell receptor beta chains share one sample of origin, sequenced in a study of beta chain features in type 1 diabetes. These receptors' antigens are unknown. Expressed TCRB transcripts got sequenced, as all isolated RNA was reverse transcribed. TCRdb's copy holds only in-frame clones and misses some; the assay was immunoSEQ multiplex PCR. Of about 240,000 clones listed, about 14% are singletons. Findings of the study overall: All four CD4+ subsets from Type 1 diabetes patients carried moderately but significantly shorter TCRB CDR3s.

Sequencing was carried out using naive CD4+ T cells from blood. Every receptor here comes from a man under 40 with type 1 diabetes.

The rearrangement uses TRBV4-1 and TRBJ1-6; 8 nucleotides align to TRBD1. The CDR3 extends over 14 amino acids. J gave up 10 bases and V 0 bases, and 2 bases lay outside the gene matches. CDR1 and CDR2 (germline): MGHRA, YSYEKL. In DNA form, the CDR3 reads TGCGCCAGCAGCCAAGACGACAGGGGATCACCCCTCCACTTT. This gives the protein CASSQDDRGSPLHF.

In this sample, this clone turned up a few times. The gene calls are TRBV30 and TRBJ1-4; 9 bases fit TRBD1. The CDR3 sequence is 15 residues long. Looked up from germline, CDR1 is GTSNPN and CDR2 is SVGIG (reference sequence). The junction had 10 bases not matched to a gene; V was cut back by 4 bases and J by 7 bases. CDR3: CAWKNRDRDREKLFF. The CDR3 nucleotides read TGTGCCTGGAAGAACCGGGACAGGGATCGTGAAAAACTGTTTTTT.

This clone was detected a few times. For the CDR3, the DNA is TGCGCCACCAAACAGGGCCTCCAAGAGACCCAGTACTTC. Protein product: CATKQGLQETQYF. The chain couples TRBV5-1 to TRBJ2-5; possible D gene TRBD1, 6 bases. The CDR3 is 13 amino acids. Per the germline V gene, CDR1 is SGHRS and CDR2 is YFSETQ. The V and J ends lost 9 bases and 1 base respectively, with 13 bases between them.

The chain joins TRBV7-2 to TRBJ2-1, with D tentatively TRBD2 (6 bases). This CDR3 is built from 14 residues. V was trimmed by 3 bases and J by 3 bases, leaving 9 bases between them. CDR1 and CDR2 (germline): SGHTA, FQGNSA. CDR3 in DNA: TGTGCCAGCAGCTTCGCGGGGATCTACAATGAGCAGTTCTTC. This encodes CASSFAGIYNEQFF. Using reference TRBV7-2 and TRBJ2-1 for the parts outside the CDR3, the full variable domain is GAGVSQSPSNKVTEKGKDVELRCDPISGHTALYWYRQSLGQGLEFLIYFQGNSAPDKSGLPSDRFSAERTGGSVSTLTIQRTQQEDSAVYLCASSFAGIYNEQFFGPGTRLTVL.

This clone was observed a handful of times. V gene TRBV5-1 combines with J gene TRBJ2-3; 10 positions agree with TRBD2. The CDR3 spans 16 residues. V gave up 0 bases and J gave up 4 bases; unmatched junction bases: 5. In germline, CDR1 is SGHRS, CDR2 YFSETQ. The CDR3 DNA reads TGCGCCAGCAGCTTGGCCCCTAGCGGGAGCCCAGATACGCAGTATTTT. It codes for CASSLAPSGSPDTQYF.

This clone was picked up a small number of times. The rearrangement uses TRBV10-3 and TRBJ2-7, with 9 positions matching TRBD1. The junction had 6 bases not matched to a gene; V was cut back by 6 bases and J by 3 bases. This CDR3 is built from 14 residues. Germline V gene lookup returns CDR1 ENHRY and CDR2 SYGVKD. CDR3 sequence reads: CAIRGDRDNYEQYF. The CDR3 coding sequence is TGTGCCATCAGGGGGGACAGGGACAACTACGAGCAGTACTTC.

This clone was seen a handful of times. The rearrangement joins TRBV6-1 to TRBJ1-5; D is unclear. V gave up 4 bases and J gave up 7 bases, with 14 bases separating them. Germline values: CDR1 MNHNS, CDR2 SASEGT. The CDR3 spans 14 residues. Written as DNA, the CDR3 is TGTGCCAGCAGTGTATCGACATCCGTCCAGCCCCAGCATTTT. Its protein is CASSVSTSVQPQHF.

The rearrangement joins TRBV5-1 to TRBJ2-1, with TRBD1 matching 9 bases. This CDR3 has 16 residues. V lost 4 bases to trimming and J lost 6 bases; unmatched junction nucleotides: 11. In germline, CDR1 is SGHRS, CDR2 YFSETQ. The chain's CDR3 is CASSMMGQGNSNEQFF. The DNA for the CDR3 is TGCGCCAGCAGCATGATGGGACAGGGAAACTCCAATGAGCAGTTCTTC.

This clone occurred a few times. This chain links TRBV4-1 with TRBJ1-2; the D gene is possibly TRBD1 (6 bases). Trimming pared 1 base from V and 6 bases from J, leaving 15 bases between. The CDR3 has 15 amino acids. Per the germline V gene, CDR1 is MGHRA and CDR2 is YSYEKL. The CDR3 coding sequence is TGCGCCAGCAGCCAAGCCCCTCGTACAGGGAATGGCTACACCTTC. This codes for CASSQAPRTGNGYTF.

The rearrangement uses TRBV2 and TRBJ2-1; TRBD1 agrees at 12 bases. Looked up from germline, CDR1 is SNHLY and CDR2 is FYNNEI. The CDR3 is 15 amino acids. Losses at the gene ends were 7 bases for V and 12 bases for J; bases not matched to a gene: 13. CDR3 residues: CASTPDGTGGFGQFF. Here the CDR3 DNA reads TGTGCCAGCACCCCCGACGGGACAGGGGGCTTTGGGCAGTTCTTC.

In its sample, this clone was seen a few times. The chain links TRBV5-6 to TRBJ2-7; 9 positions agree with TRBD2. CDR3 size: 15 residues. Per the germline V gene, CDR1 is SGHDT and CDR2 is YYEEEE. V shed 4 bases, J shed 2 bases, and the junction held 7 bases outside the gene matches. The CDR3 loop reads CASSRQASGTYEQYF. CDR3 nucleotide sequence: TGTGCCAGCAGCCGTCAAGCTAGCGGGACCTACGAGCAGTACTTC.

The chain links TRBV29-1 to TRBJ2-2; D unclear. Per the germline V gene, CDR1 is SQVTM and CDR2 is ANQGSEA. The CDR3 covers 14 residues. V lost 2 bases to trimming and J lost 1 base, with 8 bases between them. The CDR3 DNA reads as TGCAGCGTTGAAATAGATCTGAACACCGGGGAGCTGTTTTTT. Amino acid sequence: CSVEIDLNTGELFF.

The chain employs TRBV5-6 and TRBJ1-6; 9 nucleotides agree with TRBD1. Per the germline V gene, CDR1 is SGHDT and CDR2 is YYEEEE. With V trimmed by 4 bases and J by 10 bases, 6 bases remained unmatched. The CDR3 runs to 14 residues. The CDR3 loop reads CASSVGQGGSPLHF. The CDR3 DNA is TGTGCCAGCAGCGTGGGACAGGGTGGGTCACCCCTCCACTTT.

This clone occurred once. V and J are TRBV15 and TRBJ1-3, with a possible D match to TRBD1 (5 bases). The CDR3 loop spans 15 amino acids. The V end lost 0 bases, the J end lost 6 bases, and 12 bases lay between the germline ends. Germline V lookup: CDR1 LNHNV, CDR2 YYDKDF (reference sequence). CDR3 sequence (DNA): TGTGCCACCAGCAGAGATCCAGGGACTGAAAACACCATATATTTT. Amino acid sequence: CATSRDPGTENTIYF. Drawing the rest from reference TRBV15 and TRBJ1-3, the complete variable domain is DAMVIQNPRYQVTQFGKPVTLSCSQTLNHNVMYWYQQKSSQAPKLLFHYYDKDFNNEADTPDNFQSRRPNTSFCFLDIRSPGLGDTAMYLCATSRDPGTENTIYFGEGSWLTVV.